Below, 24 T cell receptor beta chains from the same sample are listed, as sequenced in a study of T cells after yellow fever vaccination. TCRdb re-called the 5' RACE reads with MiXCR, one entry per CDR3 protein. The sample contains under 600,000 distinct CDR3 sequences, roughly 13% of which appear only once. The sample here was PBMCs, taken on the day of the yellow fever booster vaccination. Receptor source: a man aged 25-45 years who received the YFV17D yellow fever vaccine.

In its sample, this clonotype was seen many times. V gene TRBV12-3 or TRBV12-4 combines with J gene TRBJ1-6, with TRBD1 matching 9 bases. This CDR3 has 15 residues. J lost 6 bases, V lost 0 bases, and 0 bases had no gene match. Written as DNA, the CDR3 is TGTGCCAGCAGTTTAGCGGACAGGGGTAATTCACCCCTCCACTTT. This sequence encodes CASSLADRGNSPLHF.

This clonotype has a handful of counts. V is TRBV7-9 and J is TRBJ2-5; D remains ambiguous. The CDR3 covers 8 residues. V lost 7 bases and J 12 bases, leaving 6 bases between the germline ends. Germline CDR1 and CDR2: SEHNR and FQNEAQ (reference sequence). The CDR3 is CASTPEYF. CDR3 bases: TGTGCCAGCACCCCCGAGTACTTC.

The chain couples TRBV11-3 to TRBJ2-1; 8 nucleotides match TRBD2. The CDR3 totals 15 residues. J lost 4 bases, V lost 5 bases, and 7 bases had no gene match. Germline V gives CDR1 SGHNT, CDR2 YENEEA. The CDR3 here is CASSTKRESYNEQFF. CDR3 coding DNA: TGTGCCAGCAGCACTAAGCGGGAGAGTTACAATGAGCAGTTCTTC.

This chain joins TRBV27 and TRBJ1-1, with D perhaps TRBD1 (6 bases). Germline-derived CDR1 and CDR2 are MNHEY and SMNVEV (reference sequence). Trimming stripped 4 bases from V and 5 bases from J, with 11 bases between. This CDR3 region has 13 residues. CDR3 amino acids: CASSSRTVTEAFF. For the CDR3, the DNA is TGTGCCAGCAGTTCCCGGACAGTAACTGAAGCTTTCTTT.

This clonotype was counted a single time. V gene TRBV29-1 combines with J gene TRBJ2-7; 7 nucleotides agree with TRBD2. Germline V gene lookup returns CDR1 SQVTM and CDR2 ANQGSEA. J was trimmed by 5 bases and V by 6 bases; bases with no gene match: 7. The CDR3 extends over 12 amino acids. The DNA of the CDR3 is TGCAGCGTCCAAGCGGGATACGACGAGCAGTACTTC. This translates into CSVQAGYDEQYF.

This chain links TRBV7-6 with TRBJ2-5; D possibly corresponds to TRBD1 (6 bases). V lost 4 bases to trimming and J lost 6 bases, with 12 bases between them. CDR1 SGHVS and CDR2 FNYEAQ come from the germline V gene. The CDR3 is 13 amino acids. The CDR3 DNA sequence: TGTGCCAGCAGCTCGAGACAGGAACAGACCCAGTACTTC. Its protein is CASSSRQEQTQYF.

The rearrangement uses TRBV6-5 and TRBJ1-2, with 7 positions matching TRBD1. Germline V gives CDR1 MNHEY, CDR2 SVGAGI. V was clipped by 6 bases and J by 9 bases; unmatched bases: 7. This CDR3 is built from 12 residues. CDR3 loop: CASRLNRGSYTF. The CDR3 DNA follows: TGTGCCAGCAGGTTGAACAGGGGTAGCTACACCTTC.

This clonotype came up a few times. This chain uses TRBV12-3 or TRBV12-4 with TRBJ2-7, with D possibly being TRBD2 (5 bases). The CDR3 sequence is 12 residues long. Trimming removed 8 bases from V and 6 bases from J, with 14 bases in between. The CDR3 loop is CASGKESGEQYF. The CDR3 DNA reads TGTGCCAGCGGTAAGGAAAGCGGCGAGCAGTACTTC.

As to this clonotype: The junction does not match germline at one end; this may be a read error. The chain recombines TRBV18 with TRBJ2-7, with 12 bases matching TRBD2. CDR1 and CDR2 from the germline V gene are KGHSH and LQKENI. The CDR3 is 13 amino acids. The CDR3 DNA sequence: TGTGCCAGCTCACCATCGGCTAGCGGGAGGGCCCACTTC. This translates into CASSPSASGRAHF.

V usage is TRBV11-2 and J usage is TRBJ2-7; 11 positions agree with TRBD2. V lost 1 base to trimming and J lost 3 bases; unmatched junction nucleotides: 5. Germline V gene data show CDR1 as SGHAT and CDR2 as FQNNGV. The CDR3 has 16 amino acids. The CDR3, as DNA: TGTGCCAGCAGCTTAGGGACCGGGACTAGCGGCTACGAGCAGTACTTC. It encodes CASSLGTGTSGYEQYF.

This chain connects TRBV5-6 to TRBJ1-2; 7 bases are a match to TRBD1. The CDR3 runs to 14 residues. CDR1 is SGHDT, CDR2 YYEEEE, per germline. J gave up 7 bases and V 2 bases, and 8 bases lay outside the gene matches. This CDR3 is CASSLPDRALGYTF. DNA of the CDR3: TGTGCCAGCAGCTTACCCGACAGGGCCCTTGGCTACACCTTC.

V is TRBV3-1 and J is TRBJ2-5; 8 positions agree with TRBD1. With V trimmed by 3 bases and J by 3 bases, 6 bases remained unmatched. The CDR3 is 15 residues long. The germline gives CDR1 LGHDT, CDR2 YNNKEL (reference sequence). The CDR3 DNA reads TGTGCCAGCAGCCACATGGACAGGGTGAAAGAGACCCAGTACTTC. Protein product: CASSHMDRVKETQYF.

This clonotype was observed a few times. J is TRBJ1-5 and V is TRBV5-5, with a weak D call TRBD1 (6 bases). The germline gives CDR1 SGHKS, CDR2 YYEKEE (reference sequence). The CDR3 length is 14 residues. V lost 2 bases to trimming and J lost 7 bases, with 13 bases between them. The chain's CDR3 is CASSFAGAPQPQHF. DNA for the CDR3: TGTGCCAGCAGCTTCGCGGGGGCGCCCCAGCCCCAGCATTTT.

This clonotype appeared many times. As DNA, the CDR3 is TGTGCCAGCAGCCAAGTTGTAGGGCGAGCCAAAAACATTCAGTACTTC. Translation gives CASSQVVGRAKNIQYF. This rearrangement joins TRBV14 to TRBJ2-4; the D is unclear. The CDR3 consists of 16 residues. In germline, CDR1 is SGHDN, CDR2 FVKESK. Trimming stripped 1 base from V and 0 bases from J, with 10 bases between. Complete variable domain (other parts from reference TRBV14 and TRBJ2-4): EAGVTQFPSHSVIEKGQTVTLRCDPISGHDNLYWYRRVMGKEIKFLLHFVKESKQDESGMPNNRFLAERTGGTYSTLKVQPAELEDSGVYFCASSQVVGRAKNIQYFGAGTRLSVL.

V is TRBV28 and J is TRBJ2-5; D perhaps matches TRBD1 (6 bases). Germline V gene sequence: CDR1 MDHEN, CDR2 SYDVKM. V shed 1 base and J shed 1 base, with 19 bases lying between them. The length of the CDR3 is 18 residues. The CDR3 DNA reads TGTGCCAGCAGTTTATACCTGGGGAAAGAGACAGGCCAAGAGACCCAGTACTTC. Translation gives CASSLYLGKETGQETQYF.

This clonotype was observed a few times. The DNA of the CDR3 is TGTGCCAGCAGTGGCCAGAGAGTATGGACGCAGTTCTTC. It encodes CASSGQRVWTQFF. The J gene is TRBJ2-1, the V gene TRBV25-1; D ambiguous. This CDR3 spans 13 amino acids. Looked up from germline, CDR1 is MGHDK and CDR2 is SYGVNS. Trimming removed 4 bases from V and 12 bases from J, with 16 bases in between.

The chain carries TRBV5-1 and TRBJ2-2; 8 bases are a match to TRBD1. The CDR3 contains 15 residues. Germline CDR1 is SGHRS and CDR2 is YFSETQ. Trimming at V came to 4 bases and at J to 5 bases, leaving 7 bases not matched to a gene. The CDR3 sequence is CASSLLTGGTGELFF. In DNA form, the CDR3 reads TGCGCCAGCAGCCTACTCACAGGGGGGACCGGGGAGCTGTTTTTT.

V is TRBV29-1 and J is TRBJ2-1; TRBD2 aligns across 11 bases. CDR1 and CDR2 (germline): SQVTM, ANQGSEA. V trimming: 0 bases; J trimming: 0 bases; junction bases outside the gene matches: 4. The CDR3 covers 17 residues. The CDR3 nucleotides read TGCAGCGTTGAAGAAGGGACTAGCGGCAGCTCCTACAATGAGCAGTTCTTC. As protein: CSVEEGTSGSSYNEQFF.

The chain carries TRBV7-6 and TRBJ2-7; TRBD2 agrees at 11 bases. The CDR3 is 18 amino acids. The germline CDR1 and CDR2 sequences are SGHVS and FNYEAQ. V lost 3 bases to trimming and J lost 5 bases; unmatched junction nucleotides: 15. The CDR3 nucleotides are TGTGCCAGCAGCTTTTCAGTGGTAGCGGGAGGGCAGCGGGACGAGCAGTACTTC. It is translated as CASSFSVVAGGQRDEQYF.

This clonotype appeared many times. This chain joins TRBV7-2 and TRBJ1-5; D is undetermined. The CDR3 extends over 13 amino acids. CDR1 and CDR2 (germline): SGHTA, FQGNSA. The V gene lost 0 bases and the J gene lost 5 bases, with 5 bases spanning the gap. The CDR3 bases are TGTGCCAGCAGCTTAGCTCCCGATCAGCCCCAGCATTTT. Protein product: CASSLAPDQPQHF. The full variable domain, rest sourced from reference TRBV7-2 and TRBJ1-5, is GAGVSQSPSNKVTEKGKDVELRCDPISGHTALYWYRQSLGQGLEFLIYFQGNSAPDKSGLPSDRFSAERTGGSVSTLTIQRTQQEDSAVYLCASSLAPDQPQHFGDGTRLSIL.

The chain employs TRBV7-8 and TRBJ2-5; no clear D gene. Germline CDR1 reads SGHVS; CDR2 reads FQNEAQ. The ends were cut back, 2 bases at V and 9 bases at J, with 10 bases in the middle. This CDR3 has 12 amino acids. The CDR3 reads CASSLMGRAQYF. The CDR3 region has the DNA TGTGCCAGCAGCTTAATGGGTAGGGCCCAGTACTTC.

This clonotype occurred a few times. The V and J genes are TRBV27 and TRBJ2-7; TRBD2 is a possible D gene (6 bases). The germline V and J ends were trimmed by 3 bases and 0 bases, with 24 bases remaining between them. Germline CDR1 and CDR2: MNHEY and SMNVEV (reference sequence). CDR3 length equals 19 residues. The CDR3 loop reads CASSFREPYREWSSYEQYF. The DNA for the CDR3 is TGTGCCAGCAGTTTCCGAGAGCCGTACCGGGAGTGGAGCTCCTACGAGCAGTACTTC.

This clonotype was observed a few times. DNA for the CDR3: TGTGCCAGCAGTTACTCGGCTAGCGGAAGCTCCTACGAGCAGTACTTC. It codes for CASSYSASGSSYEQYF. The chain has TRBV6-5 and TRBJ2-7; 7 bases align to TRBD2. From germline, CDR1 is MNHEY and CDR2 SVGAGI. Unmatched junction bases numbered 5, after V lost 0 bases and J lost 0 bases. The CDR3 runs 16 residues.

This chain uses TRBV28 with TRBJ2-2, with D uncertain. Trimming removed 10 bases at V and 0 bases at J, with 12 bases between. The germline V gene has CDR1 MDHEN and CDR2 SYDVKM. CDR3 length: 14 residues. CDR3 region: CATVHSSNTGELFF. The CDR3 region has the DNA TGTGCCACCGTACACAGCTCGAACACCGGGGAGCTGTTTTTT. Filled out from reference TRBV28 and TRBJ2-2, the complete variable domain reads DVKVTQSSRYLVKRTGEKVFLECVQDMDHENMFWYRQDPGLGLRLIYFSYDVKMKEKGDIPEGYSVSREKKERFSLILESASTNQTSMYLCATVHSSNTGELFFGEGSRLTVL.